This T cell receptor beta chain was documented in a study of cytomegalovirus exposure and HLA in healthy donors. Each of the donors was a healthy bone marrow donor. CDR1 and CDR2 (germline): MGHRA, YSYEKL. This CDR3 has 14 amino acids. The V and J ends lost 4 bases and 3 bases respectively, with 13 bases between them. This clone has just a few counts. The antigen is not known. Notes on the study in general: Analyzed later, most CMV-associated TCR beta chains appeared HLA-restricted. Differences between HLA loci emerged in a later analysis of TCR association rates, with DRB1 most and HLA-C fewest.

Primers: 60 Vbeta forward and 13 Jbeta reverse. Authors' methods: Around 80 million unique TCR beta chains, 9.5 million to 11 million of them shared, were counted by a later analysis. TCRdb's copy holds only in-frame clones and misses some; the assay was immunoSEQ multiplex PCR. The V and J calls and clone size come from that table; D and trimming were worked out from the DNA. The repertoire includes 93,000 or so clones, about 83% of them detected once, and roughly 5.5% sits in the top ten. The chain links TRBV4-1 to TRBJ2-7; maybe TRBD2 (6 bases). The TCR was taken from a woman between 18 and 29 years old in good health and CMV-seropositive. The specimen sequenced was PBMCs. CDR3 nucleotide sequence: TGCGCCAGCAGCCCCCCGACTAGGAACTACGAGCAGTACTTC. Translation gives CASSPPTRNYEQYF.